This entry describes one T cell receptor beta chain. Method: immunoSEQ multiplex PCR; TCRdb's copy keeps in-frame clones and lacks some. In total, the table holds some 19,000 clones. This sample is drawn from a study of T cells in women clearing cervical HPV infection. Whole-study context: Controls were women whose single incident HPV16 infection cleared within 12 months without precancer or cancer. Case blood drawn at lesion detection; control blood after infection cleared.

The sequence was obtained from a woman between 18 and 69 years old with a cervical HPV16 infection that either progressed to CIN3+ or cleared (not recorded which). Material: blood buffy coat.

The sequenced CDR3 bases are TGCAGCGTTGGCAGGGGGACACAAGAACTCACAGATACG. This translates into CSVGRGTQELTDT. The whole CDR3 region reads CSVGRGTQELTDTQYF. The chain joins TRBV29-1 to TRBJ2-3; 7 nucleotides agree with TRBD1. The read terminates 3 residues ahead of where the CDR3 ends, so the germline J gene completes it. Germline V gives CDR1 SQVTM, CDR2 ANQGSEA. The CDR3 is 16 amino acids. The J segment lost 2 bases and the V segment lost 4 bases, leaving 12 bases of the junction unmatched.